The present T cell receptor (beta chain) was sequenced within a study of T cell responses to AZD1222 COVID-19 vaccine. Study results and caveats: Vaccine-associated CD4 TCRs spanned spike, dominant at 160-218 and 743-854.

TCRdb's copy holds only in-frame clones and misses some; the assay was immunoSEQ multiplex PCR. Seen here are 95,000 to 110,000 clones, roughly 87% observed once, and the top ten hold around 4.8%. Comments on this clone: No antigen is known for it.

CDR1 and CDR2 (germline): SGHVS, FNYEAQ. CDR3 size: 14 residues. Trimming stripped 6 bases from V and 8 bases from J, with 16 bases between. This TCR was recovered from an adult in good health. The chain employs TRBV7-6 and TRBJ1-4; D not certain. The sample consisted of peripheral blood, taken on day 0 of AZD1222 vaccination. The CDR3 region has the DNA TGTGCCAGCAGTCCGGCCTACCGTTCGGAAAAACTGTTTTTT. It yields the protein CASSPAYRSEKLFF.